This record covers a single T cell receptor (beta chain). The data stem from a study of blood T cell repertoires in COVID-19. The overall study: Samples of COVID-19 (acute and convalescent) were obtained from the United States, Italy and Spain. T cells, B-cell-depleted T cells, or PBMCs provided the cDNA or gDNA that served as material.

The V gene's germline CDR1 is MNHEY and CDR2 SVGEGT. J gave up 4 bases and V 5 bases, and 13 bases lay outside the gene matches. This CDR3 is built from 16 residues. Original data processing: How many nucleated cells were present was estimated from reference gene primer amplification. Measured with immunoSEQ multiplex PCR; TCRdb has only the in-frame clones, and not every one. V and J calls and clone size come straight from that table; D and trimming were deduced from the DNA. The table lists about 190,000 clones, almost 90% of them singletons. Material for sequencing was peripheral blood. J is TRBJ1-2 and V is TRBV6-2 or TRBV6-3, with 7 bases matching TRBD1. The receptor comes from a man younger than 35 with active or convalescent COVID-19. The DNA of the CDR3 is TGTGCCAGCAGTCGTCCCCCCGGGACAGATAGCTATGGCTACACCTTC. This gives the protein CASSRPPGTDSYGYTF.